A single sample gave rise to the 5 T cell receptor beta chains below, sequenced in a study of CD8 T cells in Susac syndrome. Random hexamers served to reverse transcribe roughly 0.5 to 1 ug RNA. MiXCR was run by TCRdb on the immunoSEQ multiplex PCR reads, yielding one entry per CDR3 protein. Among roughly 140,000 distinct CDR3 sequences listed, roughly 95% were seen once. Specimen: CD8+ T cells from PBMCs. The receptors come from a human donor with multiple sclerosis.

This chain uses TRBV30 with TRBJ1-3, with D possibly TRBD1 on 5 matching bases. The germline gives CDR1 GTSNPN, CDR2 SVGIG (reference sequence). This CDR3 has 12 residues. Trimming removed 5 bases from V and 8 bases from J, with 13 bases in between. The CDR3 DNA reads TGTGCCTGGGGGTTGGGGGTGCACACCATATATTTT. The encoded protein is CAWGLGVHTIYF. The full variable domain, completed using reference TRBV30 and TRBJ1-3, is SQTIHQWPATLVQPVGSPLSLECTVEGTSNPNLYWYRQAAGRGLQLLFYSVGIGQISSEVPQNLSASRPQDRQFILSSKKLLLSDSGFYLCAWGLGVHTIYFGEGSWLTVV.

This clonotype was picked up one time. This chain joins TRBV7-9 and TRBJ1-1, with TRBD1 matching over 9 bases. Trimming cost V 0 bases and J 1 base; bases outside gene matches: 0. Looked up from germline, CDR1 is SEHNR and CDR2 is FQNEAQ (reference sequence). This CDR3 has 15 residues. CDR3 amino acids: CASSLATGGNTEAFF. The CDR3, as DNA: TGTGCCAGCAGCTTAGCGACAGGGGGGAACACTGAAGCTTTCTTT.

The gene calls are TRBV19 and TRBJ2-7; D tentatively reads TRBD1 or TRBD2 (6 bases each). Germline CDR1 LNHDA, CDR2 SQIVND (reference sequence). CDR3 length: 15 residues. Trimming took off 3 bases at V and 3 bases at J, with 15 bases between the two ends. The CDR3 is CASSIGGHTIYEQYF. As DNA, the CDR3 is TGTGCCAGTAGTATCGGGGGCCACACTATCTACGAGCAGTACTTC.

The chain employs TRBV20-1 and TRBJ2-3, with 7 bases identical to TRBD1. Losses at the gene ends were 0 bases for V and 6 bases for J; bases not matched to a gene: 9. Germline-derived CDR1 and CDR2 are DFQATT and SNEGSKA (reference sequence). This CDR3 is 15 amino acids long. CDR3 protein: CSARDWDRSRDTQYF. In nucleotides, the CDR3 is TGCAGTGCTAGAGATTGGGACAGATCCAGGGATACGCAGTATTTT.

The gene calls are TRBV27 and TRBJ1-1; TRBD1 might be the D (5 bases). Germline values: CDR1 MNHEY, CDR2 SMNVEV (reference sequence). The CDR3 consists of 14 residues. Trimming took 4 bases from V and 8 from J, leaving 17 bases between them. This CDR3 is CASSWVGGLQEAFF. In nucleotides, the CDR3 is TGTGCCAGCAGTTGGGTCGGGGGGTTACAAGAAGCTTTCTTT.